The present TCR beta chain was sequenced within a study of T cell responses to AZD1222 COVID-19 vaccine. Study context: Pooled in the analysis were second doses at about 4 or about 12 weeks. Study-level findings and limits: Donor demographics were predominantly white British with a female majority; clonal diversity may be underestimated. Two AZD1222 administrations were followed by greater Spike-specific TCR breadth and depth. Baseline seropositivity characterized only a handful of AZD1222 recipients.

The CDR3 loop spans 15 amino acids. J was trimmed by 2 bases and V by 5 bases; bases with no gene match: 5. CDR1 is SGHRS, CDR2 YFSETQ, per germline. Data came from immunoSEQ multiplex PCR; TCRdb stores just in-frame clones and leaves some out. Of 170,000 or so clones listed, approximately 90% are singletons. About this clone itself: Its specificity is not known.

The chain is built from TRBV5-1 and TRBJ2-5; 11 bases agree with TRBD1. The clonotype comes from an adult in good health. The material was peripheral blood, obtained on day 0 of AZD1222 vaccination. In nucleotides, the CDR3 is TGCGCCAGCAGTTTTGGGACAGGGGGGCAAGAGACCCAGTACTTC. Translation: CASSFGTGGQETQYF.